Reported below is one TCR beta chain. As yet, its antigen is unknown. This specimen belongs to a study of cytomegalovirus exposure and HLA in healthy donors. Findings and caveats of the study: Sequences of the TCR beta chain were said to predict the HLA-A and HLA-B alleles of most subjects accurately.

It was with 60 Vbeta and 13 Jbeta primers that the PCR ran. Only in-frame clones appear in the TCRdb table, and some are missing; sequencing was by immunoSEQ multiplex PCR. Among over 55,000 clones listed, 85% to 90% were seen once. Losses at the gene ends were 3 bases for V and 4 bases for J; bases not matched to a gene: 9. Germline CDR1 is SGHRS and CDR2 is YFSETQ. This CDR3 has 16 residues. This chain links TRBV5-1 with TRBJ2-5; 10 bases map to TRBD1. Material for sequencing was PBMCs. This clonotype originated in a woman in her twenties or thirties in good health and CMV-seropositive. In DNA form, the CDR3 reads TGCGCCAGCAGCTCGACCGGGACAGGGGATGGAGAGACCCAGTACTTC. This sequence encodes CASSSTGTGDGETQYF.